A single sample is the source of the 29 T cell receptor beta chains below, sequenced in a study of regulatory dendritic cells for organ transplantation. This table comes from immunoSEQ multiplex PCR, and its TCRdb copy is limited to in-frame clones, with some not included. The sample has 30,000 to 45,000 clones, over 80% seen once. Sequencing used naive CD8+ T cells from blood. Specified subset: CD45RA+ naive T cells. All receptors derive from a human donor in good health.

The rearrangement uses TRBV9 and TRBJ2-7; 10 bases match TRBD1. Germline lookup yields CDR1 SGDLS and CDR2 YYNGEE. The length of the CDR3 is 14 residues. Trimming at V came to 4 bases and at J to 4 bases, leaving 5 bases not matched to a gene. This chain's CDR3 is CASSPGTGAYEQYF. DNA for the CDR3: TGTGCCAGCAGCCCCGGGACAGGGGCTTACGAGCAGTACTTC.

The V and J genes are TRBV1 and TRBJ2-1; the table's TRBD1 call for D was not verified on the DNA. TRBV1 corresponds to a pseudogene. The CDR3 consists of 14 residues. CDR3 sequence: CTSSSSDRCYEQFF. The CDR3 nucleotides read TGCACCAGCAGCTCGTCGGACAGGTGCTATGAGCAGTTCTTC.

The J gene is TRBJ1-4, the V gene TRBV7-9, with D unclear. Between the trimmed V and J ends, which lost 0 bases and 7 bases, there was a span of 9 bases. Germline loops: CDR1 SEHNR, CDR2 FQNEAQ (reference sequence). The CDR3 covers 14 residues. The CDR3 loop is CASSLAPRFEKLFF. CDR3 DNA sequence: TGTGCCAGCAGCTTAGCTCCCAGGTTTGAAAAACTGTTTTTT.

This chain uses TRBV6-6 with TRBJ1-2, with D possibly TRBD1 on 6 matching bases. The CDR3 sequence is 13 residues long. The V end lost 5 bases, the J end lost 8 bases, and 15 bases lay between the germline ends. Germline lookup yields CDR1 MNHNY and CDR2 SVGAGI (reference sequence). The CDR3 spells CASSVAGTSGYTF. The CDR3 DNA reads as TGTGCCAGCAGTGTAGCCGGGACAAGCGGCTACACCTTC.

This clone was detected only once. The chain has TRBV10-2 and TRBJ2-1, with TRBD1 matching over 9 bases. After removal of 2 bases from V and 8 bases from J, the junction contained 7 bases not matched to a gene. Germline CDR1 is WSHSY and CDR2 is SAAADI. The CDR3 contains 15 residues. CDR3 amino acids: CASSETGQGKYEQFF. CDR3 nucleotide sequence: TGCGCCAGCAGTGAGACGGGACAGGGTAAATATGAGCAGTTCTTC.

The chain uses TRBV18 and TRBJ2-7; 10 positions match TRBD2. CDR1 and CDR2 from the germline V gene are KGHSH and LQKENI. V lost 0 bases to trimming and J lost 6 bases; unmatched junction nucleotides: 8. The CDR3 spans 16 residues. The CDR3: CASSPPVQLAGSEQYF. The CDR3 bases are TGTGCCAGCTCACCACCGGTGCAACTAGCGGGATCCGAGCAGTACTTC.

The genes are TRBV13 and TRBJ2-2; the D is unclear. This CDR3 has 13 amino acids. CDR1 PRHDT and CDR2 FYEKMQ come from the germline V gene (reference sequence). V dropped 0 bases and J dropped 10 bases, with 9 bases sitting between them. The CDR3 region has the DNA TGTGCCAGCAGCTTAGGTGGGCCGACGGAGCTGTTTTTT. Translation gives CASSLGGPTELFF.

This chain uses TRBV6-1 with TRBJ2-5; 7 positions match TRBD1. The CDR3 is made up of 15 amino acids. V gave up 4 bases and J gave up 1 base; unmatched junction bases: 6. Germline V CDR1 and CDR2: MNHNS, SASEGT. CDR3 sequence: CASSARDRPQETQYF. As DNA, the CDR3 is TGTGCCAGCAGTGCCCGGGACAGACCCCAAGAGACCCAGTACTTC.

The genes are TRBV4-3 and TRBJ1-3, with D possibly TRBD1 on 5 matching bases. Trimming took off 4 bases at V and 0 bases at J, with 19 bases between the two ends. This CDR3 has 18 residues. The germline V gene has CDR1 LGHNA and CDR2 YSLEER. CDR3 protein: CASSPSVSGRDSGNTIYF. CDR3 DNA sequence: TGCGCCAGCAGCCCTTCTGTCAGTGGCAGGGACTCTGGAAACACCATATATTTT.

A single count supports this clone. This chain connects TRBV19 to TRBJ1-1; maybe TRBD1 (5 bases). The CDR3 extends over 13 amino acids. V was shortened by 11 bases and J by 0 bases, with 13 bases between the two germline ends. Germline CDR1 is LNHDA and CDR2 is SQIVND (reference sequence). CDR3 sequence: CASERGMNTEAFF. The CDR3 DNA sequence: TGTGCCTCGGAGAGGGGTATGAACACTGAAGCTTTCTTT.

V and J are TRBV5-5 and TRBJ2-5; D gene ambiguous. Germline loops: CDR1 SGHKS, CDR2 YYEKEE (reference sequence). CDR3 size: 13 residues. The V end was cut by 6 bases, the J end by 2 bases, with 11 bases between. The CDR3 DNA reads TGTGCCAGCAAGGAATTACAGCAAGAGACCCAGTACTTC. Residues: CASKELQQETQYF.

The gene calls are TRBV28 and TRBJ2-4, with 11 bases identical to TRBD1. The CDR3 spans 18 residues. From germline, CDR1 is MDHEN and CDR2 SYDVKM. Trimming removed 3 bases from V and 1 base from J; junction bases left unmatched: 8. The CDR3 here is CASSFRDRGNVAKNIQYF. The CDR3 coding sequence is TGTGCCAGCAGTTTCCGGGACAGGGGGAATGTCGCCAAAAACATTCAGTACTTC.

V gene TRBV2 combines with J gene TRBJ1-3; D is perhaps TRBD1 (5 bases). The CDR3 covers 15 residues. CDR1 SNHLY and CDR2 FYNNEI come from the germline V gene. V was trimmed by 8 bases and J by 0 bases, leaving 14 bases between them. Here the CDR3 DNA reads TGTGCCAGCGCGTACGGGACTAACTCTGGAAACACCATATATTTT. Protein product: CASAYGTNSGNTIYF.

This chain joins TRBV29-1 and TRBJ2-7, with TRBD1 matching 9 bases. The CDR3 has 16 residues. J gave up 2 bases and V 2 bases, and 10 bases lay outside the gene matches. Germline V lookup: CDR1 SQVTM, CDR2 ANQGSEA. The chain's CDR3 is CSVEWINRDRAYEQYF. CDR3 DNA sequence: TGCAGCGTTGAATGGATAAACCGGGACAGGGCCTACGAGCAGTACTTC.

This sequence joins TRBV6-5 and TRBJ2-3, with TRBD2 as a possible D gene (5 bases). CDR1 and CDR2 (germline): MNHEY, SVGAGI. This CDR3 region has 15 residues. Trimming cost V 4 bases and J 4 bases, with 15 bases left between them. CDR3 amino acids: CASSSGGPRSDTQYF. For the CDR3, the DNA is TGTGCCAGCAGTTCCGGCGGGCCTCGGTCAGATACGCAGTATTTT.

The rearrangement uses TRBV11-2 and TRBJ2-7, with D possibly being TRBD2 (6 bases). Trimming removed 5 bases at V and 0 bases at J, with 14 bases between. CDR1 SGHAT and CDR2 FQNNGV come from the germline V gene. The CDR3 covers 15 residues. CDR3 nucleotide sequence: TGTGCCAGCAGCCCAACCGGGACTGGCTCCTACGAGCAGTACTTC. Translating gives CASSPTGTGSYEQYF.

This clone showed up just once. CDR3 nucleotides: TGCGCCAGCAGCTTGGGGGCGGGCTACGAGCAGTACTTC. It codes for CASSLGAGYEQYF. The chain carries TRBV5-1 and TRBJ2-7; weak D call: TRBD2 (5 bases). The ends were cut back, 0 bases at V and 3 bases at J, with 7 bases in the middle. Germline loops: CDR1 SGHRS, CDR2 YFSETQ. The length of the CDR3 is 13 residues.

The chain combines TRBV10-2 with TRBJ1-3; a possible D gene is TRBD1 (5 bases). Between the trimmed V and J ends, which lost 8 bases and 3 bases, there was a span of 20 bases. CDR3 length: 16 residues. Per the germline V gene, CDR1 is WSHSY and CDR2 is SAAADI. The CDR3 nucleotides read TGCGCCAGCGCAACAACAGATAGGACACATGGAAACACCATATATTTT. Protein: CASATTDRTHGNTIYF.

The genes are TRBV29-1 and TRBJ2-1; 7 nucleotides align to TRBD2. This CDR3 has 12 amino acids. V gave up 7 bases and J gave up 8 bases; unmatched junction bases: 8. From germline, CDR1 is SQVTM and CDR2 ANQGSEA. CDR3 sequence reads: CSGLGGVDEQFF. The CDR3 DNA reads as TGCAGCGGCTTGGGGGGGGTCGATGAGCAGTTCTTC.

This chain connects TRBV2 to TRBJ2-3; 8 positions match TRBD2. This CDR3 comprises 16 residues. The trim removed 5 bases at V and 1 base at J, leaving 8 bases unmatched. Germline CDR1 reads SNHLY; CDR2 reads FYNNEI. The CDR3 loop is CASSQTSESGTDTQYF. CDR3 DNA: TGTGCCAGCAGTCAGACTAGCGAGTCTGGCACAGATACGCAGTATTTT.

This clone is a singleton in its sample. J is TRBJ2-5 and V is TRBV10-3; 8 nucleotides align to TRBD2. The CDR3 length is 13 residues. Germline assignment: CDR1 ENHRY and CDR2 SYGVKD. V was clipped by 4 bases and J by 5 bases; unmatched bases: 3. The CDR3 DNA follows: TGTGCCATCAGTGTAGCGGGGTGGGAGACCCAGTACTTC. Its protein is CAISVAGWETQYF.

The chain links TRBV4-3 to TRBJ2-7; 8 nucleotides agree with TRBD2. V lost 0 bases and J lost 3; bases outside the gene matches: 10. Germline values: CDR1 LGHNA, CDR2 YSLEER. The length of the CDR3 is 17 residues. The CDR3 reads CASSQDAGLAGNYEQYF. The CDR3 DNA is TGCGCCAGCAGCCAAGATGCCGGATTAGCGGGAAACTACGAGCAGTACTTC.

The rearrangement joins TRBV7-9 to TRBJ1-6; no clear D gene. The CDR3 has 16 residues. Per the germline V gene, CDR1 is SEHNR and CDR2 is FQNEAQ (reference sequence). V was trimmed by 1 base and J by 0 bases, leaving 7 bases between them. CDR3 region: CASSLGPSSYNSPLHF. The DNA of the CDR3 is TGTGCCAGCAGCTTAGGTCCGAGCTCCTATAATTCACCCCTCCACTTT.

The chain carries TRBV6-5 and TRBJ2-5; 8 bases line up with TRBD2. Germline lookup yields CDR1 MNHEY and CDR2 SVGAGI. The V segment lost 2 bases and the J segment 5 bases; nucleotides outside the gene matches: 10. The CDR3 loop spans 16 amino acids. The CDR3 DNA is TGTGCCAGCAGTTACGTATGGGCGGGAGGCCGGGAGACCCAGTACTTC. It codes for CASSYVWAGGRETQYF.

The V and J genes are TRBV13 and TRBJ2-7; D is ambiguous. Deletions cut 4 bases from V and 6 bases from J, with 7 bases between. The CDR3 sequence is 11 residues long. Germline CDR1 and CDR2: PRHDT and FYEKMQ (reference sequence). CDR3 region: CASSSDGEQYF. The CDR3 region has the DNA TGTGCCAGCAGCTCCGACGGCGAGCAGTACTTC. The entire variable domain, with the rest obtained from reference TRBV13 and TRBJ2-7, is as follows: AAGVIQSPRHLIKEKRETATLKCYPIPRHDTVYWYQQGPGQDPQFLISFYEKMQSDKGSIPDRFSAQQFSDYHSELNMSSLELGDSALYFCASSSDGEQYFGPGTRLTVT.

This clone was found a few times. The chain combines TRBV10-1 with TRBJ1-2; D is unresolved. With 3 bases removed from V and 4 bases from J, the gap between germline ends came to 9 bases. There are 13 residues in the CDR3. CDR1 and CDR2 (germline): WNHNN, SYGVQD (reference sequence). In nucleotides, the CDR3 is TGCGCCAGCAGTGAATCCTCAGGCTATGGCTACACCTTC. Translated, it gives CASSESSGYGYTF.

V usage is TRBV1 and J usage is TRBJ2-7; the table's D call, TRBD2, has no DNA check behind it. TRBV1 is a listed pseudogene. There are 16 residues in the CDR3. CDR3 residues: CTSSQDLTSGPYEQYF. The CDR3 DNA reads TGCACCAGCAGCCAAGATCTGACTAGCGGACCCTACGAGCAGTACTTC.

The chain combines TRBV4-3 with TRBJ2-5, with 10 bases matching TRBD2. Germline V gene sequence: CDR1 LGHNA, CDR2 YSLEER. The V gene end was trimmed by 1 base and the J gene end by 4 bases; junction bases not matched to a gene: 3. The CDR3 has 15 amino acids. The chain's CDR3 is CASSQVTSGVETQYF. CDR3 coding DNA: TGCGCCAGCAGCCAAGTTACTAGCGGGGTAGAGACCCAGTACTTC.

The V gene is TRBV2, the J gene TRBJ2-5; the D call may be TRBD1 or TRBD2 (5 bases each). From germline, CDR1 is SNHLY and CDR2 FYNNEI. The CDR3 runs to 13 residues. With 11 bases removed from V and 5 bases from J, the gap between germline ends came to 18 bases. Written as DNA, the CDR3 is TGTGCCGGGACGGGTTCACTTTCGGAGACCCAGTACTTC. This encodes CAGTGSLSETQYF.